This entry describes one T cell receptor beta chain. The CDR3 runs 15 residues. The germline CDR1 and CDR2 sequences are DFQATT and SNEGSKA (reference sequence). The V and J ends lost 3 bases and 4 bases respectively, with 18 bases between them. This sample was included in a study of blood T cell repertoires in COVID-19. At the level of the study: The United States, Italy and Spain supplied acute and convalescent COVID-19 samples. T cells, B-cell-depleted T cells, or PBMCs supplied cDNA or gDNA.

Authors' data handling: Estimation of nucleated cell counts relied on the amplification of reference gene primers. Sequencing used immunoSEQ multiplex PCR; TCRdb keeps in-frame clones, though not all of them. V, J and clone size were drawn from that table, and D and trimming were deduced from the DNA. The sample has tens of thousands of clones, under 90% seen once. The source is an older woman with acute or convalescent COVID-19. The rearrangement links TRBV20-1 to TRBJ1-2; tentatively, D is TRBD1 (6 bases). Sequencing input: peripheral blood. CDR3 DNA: TGCAGTGCTAGTGCCCCGGGGGGCTGGGGCTATGGCTACACCTTC. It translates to CSASAPGGWGYGYTF.